The source of this TCR beta chain is a study of CD8 T cells in Susac syndrome. As for the study in general: Patients with Susac syndrome were therapy-naive, taking corticosteroids, with some also receiving intravenous immunoglobulin, or taking intravenous immunoglobulin alone at the time their blood was drawn.

Peripheral blood CD8+ and CD4+ T cells were profiled by TCR beta sequencing. The patients with Susac syndrome satisfied recently defined diagnostic criteria for either definite or probable disease. In this sample, this clonotype turned up once. Its antigen is not identified. The CDR3 runs to 16 residues. CDR1 and CDR2 (germline): SGDLS, YYNGEE. V was shortened by 4 bases and J by 5 bases, with 18 bases between the two germline ends. Random-hexamer reverse transcription was applied to roughly 0.5 to 1 ug RNA. TCRdb used MiXCR to reprocess the immunoSEQ multiplex PCR reads, holding one entry per CDR3 protein. The sample has about 190,000 distinct CDR3 sequences, more than 90% seen once. Study findings and constraints: A relatively small number of individuals underwent TCR sequencing and HLA analysis.

This TCR came from a human donor with Susac syndrome. The sample was CD4+ T cells from PBMCs. This chain links TRBV9 with TRBJ2-2; D might be TRBD2 (7 bases). For the CDR3, the DNA is TGTGCCAGCAGCCAGGGAGGGGGGCCAGAGACCGGGGAGCTGTTTTTT. It translates to CASSQGGGPETGELFF.